A single sample is the source of the 24 T cell receptor beta chains below, sequenced in a study of T cells after yellow fever vaccination. TCRdb reanalysed the 5' RACE reads using MiXCR and keeps one entry per CDR3 protein. The sample includes around 250,000 distinct CDR3 sequences, less than 9% of them seen just once. Material: CD4+ T cells sorted from PBMCs, obtained 15 days after the yellow fever booster vaccination. The receptors stem from a man younger than 45 who received the YFV17D yellow fever vaccine.

This clonotype was detected only a few times. The chain carries TRBV20-1 and TRBJ2-2; D is ambiguous. The CDR3 extends over 13 amino acids. The germline gives CDR1 DFQATT, CDR2 SNEGSKA (reference sequence). The V end was cut by 6 bases, the J end by 2 bases, with 10 bases between. The CDR3 region has the DNA TGCAGTGCCATATCGACCAACACCGGGGAGCTGTTTTTT. Translated, it gives CSAISTNTGELFF.

The table lists this clonotype with a few counts. The chain links TRBV30 to TRBJ2-5, with 10 bases that match TRBD2. The CDR3 extends over 15 amino acids. Germline V gene lookup returns CDR1 GTSNPN and CDR2 SVGIG (reference sequence). Trimming at V came to 2 bases and at J to 2 bases, leaving 5 bases not matched to a gene. The CDR3 protein is CAWSISGRGQETQYF. CDR3 nucleotides: TGTGCCTGGAGTATAAGCGGGAGGGGTCAAGAGACCCAGTACTTC.

Comment on this clonotype: This may be a read error: a much more frequent sequence differs by one nucleotide. This chain joins TRBV10-3 and TRBJ2-5; D may be TRBD1 (6 bases). This CDR3 has 13 residues. The germline gives CDR1 ENHRY, CDR2 SYGVKD. V was pared by 10 bases and J by 2 bases, with 14 bases between. The DNA of the CDR3 is TGTGCCACAGGTTTTGGGACACAAGAGACCCAGTACTTC. It yields the protein CATGFGTQETQYF.

The chain uses TRBV20-1 and TRBJ2-5; 11 bases fit TRBD2. The CDR3 totals 14 residues. V was clipped by 0 bases and J by 5 bases; unmatched bases: 2. Germline V lookup: CDR1 DFQATT, CDR2 SNEGSKA (reference sequence). This CDR3 reads CSAREVAGGETQYF. The CDR3 DNA is TGCAGTGCTAGAGAAGTAGCGGGAGGGGAGACCCAGTACTTC.

This clonotype was seen repeatedly, ten times or more. DNA of the CDR3: TGTGCCAGCAGCCGCGACAGCGCTTATAGCAATCAGCCCCAGCATTTT. Amino acids: CASSRDSAYSNQPQHF. The V and J genes are TRBV12-3 or TRBV12-4 and TRBJ1-5; D perhaps matches TRBD1 (5 bases). The V end lost 6 bases, the J end lost 0 bases, and 15 bases lay between the germline ends. This CDR3 is built from 16 residues.

This clonotype appeared a few times. This chain links TRBV5-1 with TRBJ2-2; 7 nucleotides agree with TRBD1. V lost 2 bases, J lost 6 bases, and 7 bases stayed unmatched. The CDR3 runs 15 residues. The germline V gene has CDR1 SGHRS and CDR2 YFSETQ. The CDR3 loop is CASSLYDRDAGELFF. CDR3 bases: TGCGCCAGCAGCTTATATGACAGGGATGCCGGGGAGCTGTTTTTT.

V is TRBV24-1 and J is TRBJ2-5, with 12 bases fitting TRBD2. Germline-derived CDR1 and CDR2 are KGHDR and SFDVKD. The CDR3 sequence is 17 residues long. V gave up 3 bases and J gave up 5 bases; unmatched junction bases: 9. The CDR3 DNA sequence: TGTGCCACCAGTGATCGAGACTCGACTAGCGGGAGTGAGACCCAGTACTTC. Its protein product is CATSDRDSTSGSETQYF.

This clonotype was seen a handful of times. V and J are TRBV15 and TRBJ2-1; 14 bases are a match to TRBD2. Germline CDR1 reads LNHNV; CDR2 reads YYDKDF (reference sequence). With V trimmed by 1 base and J by 7 bases, 6 bases remained unmatched. The CDR3 contains 17 residues. The CDR3 DNA reads TGTGCCACCAGCAGAGGTGGACTAGCGGGAGGAGGTAATGAGCAGTTCTTC. The encoded protein is CATSRGGLAGGGNEQFF.

This clonotype appeared a few times. The rearrangement links TRBV2 to TRBJ2-5; 10 nucleotides line up with TRBD2. Germline loops: CDR1 SNHLY, CDR2 FYNNEI. The CDR3 extends over 13 amino acids. V gave up 7 bases and J gave up 5 bases; unmatched junction bases: 4. This CDR3 reads CASKAGGPETQYF. The CDR3 nucleotides are TGTGCCAGCAAAGCGGGAGGGCCGGAGACCCAGTACTTC.

This rearrangement joins TRBV12-3 or TRBV12-4 to TRBJ2-4; D is perhaps TRBD2 (7 bases). V shed 4 bases and J shed 7 bases, with 17 bases lying between them. The CDR3 totals 15 residues. The CDR3 here is CASSSLGGHGNIQYF. The CDR3 nucleotides are TGTGCCAGCAGTTCCCTCGGGGGGCACGGGAACATTCAGTACTTC.

This clonotype was detected a few times. V is TRBV20-1 and J is TRBJ2-7, with 7 nucleotides matching TRBD2. The trim removed 5 bases at V and 5 bases at J, leaving 6 bases unmatched. The CDR3 is 12 amino acids. CDR1 and CDR2 from the germline V gene are DFQATT and SNEGSKA (reference sequence). The CDR3 is CSAQSGIDEQYF. For the CDR3, the DNA is TGCAGTGCTCAAAGCGGGATAGACGAGCAGTACTTC.

The rearrangement links TRBV28 to TRBJ1-4, with 7 bases aligning to TRBD1. V dropped 6 bases and J dropped 1; count of bases not matched to a gene: 5. CDR1 is MDHEN and CDR2 is SYDVKM in the germline V gene. The CDR3 is 15 amino acids. The CDR3 nucleotides read TGTGCCAGCAGGGGGACAGTCAGAACTAATGAAAAACTGTTTTTT. This codes for CASRGTVRTNEKLFF.

The table lists this clonotype with many counts. V usage is TRBV20-1 and J usage is TRBJ2-1; no firm D call. V dropped 4 bases and J dropped 12 bases, with 4 bases sitting between them. The CDR3 length is 8 residues. Germline-derived CDR1 and CDR2 are DFQATT and SNEGSKA (reference sequence). In DNA form, the CDR3 reads TGCAGTGCTAACGGGCAGTTCTTC. Protein product: CSANGQFF.

This clonotype was seen many times. V is TRBV5-1 and J is TRBJ1-2; D gene ambiguous. The CDR3 consists of 15 residues. Germline V gives CDR1 SGHRS, CDR2 YFSETQ. Between the trimmed V and J ends, which lost 0 bases and 3 bases, there was a span of 12 bases. For the CDR3, the DNA is TGCGCCAGCAGCTTGGATGGGCAGCCTCACTATGGCTACACCTTC. This translates into CASSLDGQPHYGYTF.

This sequence joins TRBV5-4 and TRBJ2-7, with 7 bases identical to TRBD1. V lost 0 bases to trimming and J lost 12 bases; unmatched junction nucleotides: 12. The CDR3 has 14 amino acids. CDR1 is SGHNT and CDR2 is YYREEE in the germline V gene (reference sequence). The CDR3 region has the DNA TGTGCCAGCAGCTTGGAGGACAGGACCACCGGCCTGTACTTC. Its translation is CASSLEDRTTGLYF.

This clonotype was detected a few times. The chain employs TRBV3-1 and TRBJ2-3; no clear D. V was pared by 0 bases and J by 13 bases, with 11 bases between. Germline CDR1 and CDR2: LGHDT and YNNKEL (reference sequence). The CDR3 is 12 residues long. The CDR3 loop reads CASSQDWKSKYF. DNA for the CDR3: TGTGCCAGCAGCCAAGACTGGAAGAGCAAGTATTTT.

Many counts were recorded for this clonotype. Mismatch with germline at one junction end may stem from a read error. The V call is TRBV12-3 or TRBV12-4, the J call TRBJ2-5, with D possibly being TRBD1 (5 bases). The CDR3 totals 12 residues. CDR3 nucleotides: TGCGCTACGAGACAGTCTCAAGAGACCCAGTACTTC. It yields the protein CATRQSQETQYF.

The chain recombines TRBV29-1 with TRBJ2-5, with D perhaps matching TRBD1 (5 bases). CDR3 length equals 15 residues. Germline assignment: CDR1 SQVTM and CDR2 ANQGSEA. V lost 5 bases and J lost 4, with 20 bases in between. CDR3: CSVSPGSLSGETQYF. CDR3 sequence (DNA): TGCAGCGTTTCGCCAGGGTCTCTGTCGGGAGAGACCCAGTACTTC.

This clonotype has just a few counts. The V call is TRBV11-2, the J call TRBJ2-1; TRBD1 matches 8 bases. The CDR3 contains 18 residues. The junction had 10 bases not matched to a gene; V was cut back by 0 bases and J by 3 bases. Germline CDR1 and CDR2: SGHAT and FQNNGV. CDR3 nucleotides: TGTGCCAGCAGCTTAGAACAGGGGGGTTTTAAAATCTACAATGAGCAGTTCTTC. This codes for CASSLEQGGFKIYNEQFF.

The rearrangement links TRBV3-1 to TRBJ2-7; D not resolved. V was trimmed by 1 base and J by 6 bases, leaving 13 bases between them. Looked up from germline, CDR1 is LGHDT and CDR2 is YNNKEL (reference sequence). This CDR3 has 14 residues. Written as DNA, the CDR3 is TGTGCCAGCAGCCAAGGTTGGTCCACCGGCGAGCAGTACTTC. Translated: CASSQGWSTGEQYF.

This clonotype was detected ten times or more. V gene TRBV6-2 or TRBV6-3 combines with J gene TRBJ2-7, with a tentative D call TRBD2 (7 bases). Germline-derived CDR1 and CDR2 are MNHEY and SVGEGT. The germline V and J ends were trimmed by 6 bases and 10 bases, with 19 bases remaining between them. The CDR3 length is 13 residues. Here the CDR3 DNA reads TGTGCCAGCAGCACGTTAGAGGGAGGGACACAGTACTTC. It translates to CASSTLEGGTQYF.

The chain joins TRBV2 to TRBJ2-3; TRBD1 might be the D (6 bases). CDR1 is SNHLY and CDR2 is FYNNEI in the germline V gene. Trimming removed 8 bases at V and 2 bases at J, with 8 bases between. This CDR3 region has 12 residues. CDR3 region: CASRTDTDTQYF. Here the CDR3 DNA reads TGTGCCAGCCGGACAGACACAGATACGCAGTATTTT.

This clonotype appeared many times. The rearrangement links TRBV7-8 to TRBJ2-7; tentatively, D is TRBD2 (6 bases). The V and J ends lost 5 bases and 7 bases respectively, with 18 bases between them. The CDR3 is 14 residues long. Germline V gives CDR1 SGHVS, CDR2 FQNEAQ. CDR3 sequence (DNA): TGTGCCAGCAGCCCGCGGAGGGGAGACAGAGAGCAGTACTTC. Translating gives CASSPRRGDREQYF. The full variable domain, in which reference TRBV7-8 and TRBJ2-7 provide the parts outside the CDR3, is GAGVSQSPRYKVAKRGQDVALRCDPISGHVSLFWYQQALGQGPEFLTYFQNEAQLDKSGLPSDRFFAERPEGSVSTLKIQRTQQEDSAVYLCASSPRRGDREQYFGPGTRLTVT.

This clonotype was seen more than once but under ten times. The J gene is TRBJ2-3, the V gene TRBV11-1; perhaps TRBD2 as D (6 bases). The ends were cut back, 5 bases at V and 0 bases at J, with 12 bases in the middle. This CDR3 spans 15 amino acids. From germline, CDR1 is SGHAT and CDR2 FQDESV (reference sequence). CDR3 protein: CASSRRDSSTDTQYF. The CDR3 coding sequence is TGTGCCAGCAGCCGACGGGACTCCAGCACAGATACGCAGTATTTT.